This TCR beta chain was recovered during a study of T-cell reconstitution after alpha-beta-depleted transplantation in children. Study-level findings and limits: Surviving recipient cells, namely T cells and thymic progenitors, were the source of high day-60 TCRbeta diversity in some patients. It was newly produced T cells that mostly accounted for T-cell counts and diversity one year after transplant. Several hundred expanded graft clones reportedly were the source of alpha-beta T cells about two months after transplant.

This clonotype has only a few counts. Its antigen is not identified. Unique molecular identifiers tagged the TCRbeta library. TCRdb re-derived calls from the PCR reads in MiXCR, one entry per CDR3 protein. The sample carries approximately 230,000 distinct CDR3 sequences, roughly a quarter recorded once. Per germline, CDR1 SGHRS and CDR2 YFSETQ. The germline V and J ends were trimmed by 0 bases and 4 bases, with 7 bases remaining between them. The CDR3 is 14 residues long. The specimen comprised PBMCs, mostly from graft donor cells, sampled 360 days after TCRalphabeta/CD19-depleted stem cell transplant. The rearrangement uses TRBV5-1 and TRBJ2-2; D gene unclear. This clonotype was sampled from a female patient aged 2-9 years who had a stem cell transplant for congenital amegakaryocytic thrombocytopenia, so the T cells may come from the graft donor. CDR3 DNA: TGCGCCAGCAGCTTGGGCCCGAGCACCGGGGAGCTGTTTTTT. Its translation: CASSLGPSTGELFF.